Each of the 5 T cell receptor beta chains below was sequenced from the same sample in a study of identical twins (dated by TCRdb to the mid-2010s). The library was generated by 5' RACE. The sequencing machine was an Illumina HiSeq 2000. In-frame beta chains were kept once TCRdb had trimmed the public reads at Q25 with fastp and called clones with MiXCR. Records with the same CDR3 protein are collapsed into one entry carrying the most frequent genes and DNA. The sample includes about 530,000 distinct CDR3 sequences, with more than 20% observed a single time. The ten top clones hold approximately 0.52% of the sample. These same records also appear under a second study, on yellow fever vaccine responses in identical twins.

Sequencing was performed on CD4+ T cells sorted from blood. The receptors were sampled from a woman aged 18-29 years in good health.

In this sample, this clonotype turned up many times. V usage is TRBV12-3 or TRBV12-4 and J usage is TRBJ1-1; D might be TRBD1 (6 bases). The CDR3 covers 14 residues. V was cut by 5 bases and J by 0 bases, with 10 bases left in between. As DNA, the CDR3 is TGTGCCAGCAGTCCGACAGGAGTGAACACTGAAGCTTTCTTT. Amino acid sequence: CASSPTGVNTEAFF.

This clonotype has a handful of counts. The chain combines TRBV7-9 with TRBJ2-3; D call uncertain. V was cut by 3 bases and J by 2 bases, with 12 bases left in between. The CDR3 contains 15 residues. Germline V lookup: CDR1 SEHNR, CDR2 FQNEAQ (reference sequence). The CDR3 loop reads CASSFNGDITDTQYF. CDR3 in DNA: TGTGCCAGCAGCTTTAATGGAGACATCACAGATACGCAGTATTTT.

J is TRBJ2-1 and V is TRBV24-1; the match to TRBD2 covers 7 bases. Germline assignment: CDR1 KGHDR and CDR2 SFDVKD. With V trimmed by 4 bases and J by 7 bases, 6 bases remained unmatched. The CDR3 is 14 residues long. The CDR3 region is CATSEGGGLNEQFF. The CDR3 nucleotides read TGTGCCACCAGTGAGGGGGGGGGTTTGAATGAGCAGTTCTTC.

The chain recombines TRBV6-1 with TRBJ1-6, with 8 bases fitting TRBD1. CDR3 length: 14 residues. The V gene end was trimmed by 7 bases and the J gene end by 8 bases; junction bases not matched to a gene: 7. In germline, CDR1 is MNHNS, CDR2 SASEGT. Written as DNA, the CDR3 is TGTGCCAGCAACCTCGGGACAGGCGATTCACCCCTCCACTTT. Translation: CASNLGTGDSPLHF.

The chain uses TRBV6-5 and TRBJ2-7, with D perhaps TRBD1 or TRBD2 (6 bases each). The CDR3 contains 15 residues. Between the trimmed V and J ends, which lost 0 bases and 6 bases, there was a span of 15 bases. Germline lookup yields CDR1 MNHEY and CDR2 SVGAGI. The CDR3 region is CASSYSTRGTSEQYF. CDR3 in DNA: TGTGCCAGCAGTTACTCGACGCGCGGGACAAGCGAGCAGTACTTC.